Listed below are T cell receptor beta chains from one sample, sequenced in a study of blood T cells in healthy people across ages. Using its own MiXCR run on the 5' RACE reads, TCRdb lists one record per CDR3 protein. Among approximately 1.5 million distinct CDR3 sequences listed, 42% were seen once. Sequencing was carried out using blood. Receptor source: a woman younger than 30 in good health. Each CDR3 is given with its conserved first and last residue. Fields, in order: V gene, D gene, J gene, CDR3 DNA, CDR3 protein. The D gene is left open where the match is weak.

v_call: TRBV30
d_call: TRBD1
j_call: TRBJ1-2
cdr3_nt: TGTGCCTGGACCAACCCCGGGACAGGGCTCTATGGCTACACCTTC
cdr3_aa: CAWTNPGTGLYGYTF

v_call: TRBV28
d_call: -
j_call: TRBJ1-2
cdr3_nt: TGTGCCAGCAGCCTAGGGGAGACTGTGCTCTATGGCTACACCTTC
cdr3_aa: CASSLGETVLYGYTF

v_call: TRBV4-1
d_call: TRBD1
j_call: TRBJ1-2
cdr3_nt: TGCGCCAGCAGCCAAGCCCGGGACAGGGGCTATGGCTACACCTTC
cdr3_aa: CASSQARDRGYGYTF

v_call: TRBV12-3/TRBV12-4
d_call: TRBD1
j_call: TRBJ2-7
cdr3_nt: TGTGCCAGCAGTTGGGGACAGGGGGCGGGTCACGAGCAGTACTTC
cdr3_aa: CASSWGQGAGHEQYF

v_call: TRBV5-1
d_call: -
j_call: TRBJ1-5
cdr3_nt: TGCGCCAGCAGCTTTGGTTCAGAAGGCCAGCCCCAGCATTTT
cdr3_aa: CASSFGSEGQPQHF

v_call: TRBV9
d_call: -
j_call: TRBJ2-1
cdr3_nt: TGTGCCAGCAGCGTAGAGGGGACCGCTTACAATGAGCAGTTCTTC
cdr3_aa: CASSVEGTAYNEQFF

v_call: TRBV4-3
d_call: -
j_call: TRBJ2-1
cdr3_nt: TGCGCCAGCAGCCAAGATCCATACGCGGGACGAGACAATGAGCAGTTCTTC
cdr3_aa: CASSQDPYAGRDNEQFF

v_call: TRBV7-6
d_call: TRBD1
j_call: TRBJ2-7
cdr3_nt: TGTGCCAGCAGCTTAGAAGTCGGCAGGGGGTACTCCTACGAGCAGTACTTC
cdr3_aa: CASSLEVGRGYSYEQYF

v_call: TRBV9
d_call: -
j_call: TRBJ2-5
cdr3_nt: TGTGCCAGCAGCGCACCAGGGGGGTCCAATGAGCAGTACTTC
cdr3_aa: CASSAPGGSNEQYF

v_call: TRBV11-2
d_call: -
j_call: TRBJ2-7
cdr3_nt: TGTGCCAGCAGTTTGGGAAGGGTCGACGAGCAGTACTTC
cdr3_aa: CASSLGRVDEQYF

v_call: TRBV28
d_call: TRBD2
j_call: TRBJ2-1
cdr3_nt: TGTGCCAGCAGTTTGGGACTAGCGGGCATAACCTCCTACAATGAGCAGTTCTTC
cdr3_aa: CASSLGLAGITSYNEQFF